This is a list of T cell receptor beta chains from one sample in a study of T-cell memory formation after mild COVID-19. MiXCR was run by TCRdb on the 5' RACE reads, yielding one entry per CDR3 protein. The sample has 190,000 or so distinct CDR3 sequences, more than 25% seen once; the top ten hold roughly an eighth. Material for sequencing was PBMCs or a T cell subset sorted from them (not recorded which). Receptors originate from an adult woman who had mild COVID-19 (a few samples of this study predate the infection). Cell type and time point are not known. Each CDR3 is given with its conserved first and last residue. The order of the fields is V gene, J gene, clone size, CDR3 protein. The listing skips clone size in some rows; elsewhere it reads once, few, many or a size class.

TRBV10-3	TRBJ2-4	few	CAISEKGANIQYF
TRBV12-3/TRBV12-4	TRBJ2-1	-	CASSLVLGLAFF
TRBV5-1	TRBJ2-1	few	CASSLEASGRYNEQFF
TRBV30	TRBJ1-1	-	CAWSTDRAGEAFF
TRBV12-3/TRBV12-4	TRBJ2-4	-	CASSIQGSTNIQYF
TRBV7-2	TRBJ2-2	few	CASSLNSGSGGELFF
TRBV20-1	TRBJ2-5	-	CSAPPDQETQYF
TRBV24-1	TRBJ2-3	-	CATSRGDPPGTDTQYF
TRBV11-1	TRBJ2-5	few	CASSLPQIAGIQETQYF
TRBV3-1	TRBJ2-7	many	CASSQGTASYEQYF
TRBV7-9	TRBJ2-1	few	CASRISTRDVF
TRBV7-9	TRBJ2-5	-	CASSGRGVAQETQYF
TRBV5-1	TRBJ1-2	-	CASSYDSNYGYTF
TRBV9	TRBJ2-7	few	CASSEGPLGEQYF